This T cell receptor (beta chain) was sequenced for a study of blood T cell repertoires in COVID-19. Study context: Material from acute and convalescent COVID-19 was sourced from the United States, Italy and Spain. Sample material is recorded as cDNA or gDNA derived from T cells, B-cell-depleted T cells, or PBMCs.

TCRdb's table, derived via immunoSEQ multiplex PCR, lists solely in-frame clones and lacks some. Of fewer than 350,000 clones listed, approximately 83% are singletons. The CDR3 contains 15 residues. V was clipped by 8 bases and J by 9 bases; unmatched bases: 11. The germline gives CDR1 MNHEY, CDR2 SVGAGI. The receptor was isolated from a man aged 30 to 39 who had recovered from COVID-19. The rearrangement links TRBV6-5 to TRBJ1-6; TRBD1 agrees at 9 bases. The material sequenced was PBMCs or T cells enriched from blood (not recorded which). CDR3 bases: TGTGCCAGCGGACTGGACAGGGGAACAGCTTCACCCCTCCACTTT. This encodes CASGLDRGTASPLHF.